This entry lists 32 T cell receptor beta chains sequenced from one sample in a study of patients and donors after allogeneic stem cell transplantation. TCRdb processed the RT-PCR reads anew with MiXCR; each CDR3 protein has one entry. The table includes over 350,000 distinct CDR3 sequences, 15% to 20% detected once. The sample taken for sequencing was blood, either unsorted or a sorted T cell fraction (not recorded which). These receptors were taken from a human donor who was either an allogeneic HSCT recipient or a stem cell or donor lymphocyte infusion donor (not recorded which). It is not recorded whose cells these are; they may come from a transplant donor.

This clonotype was counted a few times. CDR3 DNA: TGTGCCACCAGCAGAGATCTCGGGGGAGAGACCCAGTACTTC. Amino acids: CATSRDLGGETQYF. The rearrangement links TRBV15 to TRBJ2-5, with D tentatively TRBD2 (6 bases). Trimming removed 0 bases from V and 4 bases from J, with 9 bases in between. Germline lookup yields CDR1 LNHNV and CDR2 YYDKDF (reference sequence). The CDR3 runs 14 residues.

This clonotype occurred a few times. The chain links TRBV6-2 or TRBV6-3 to TRBJ1-5; D is unclear. In germline, CDR1 is MNHEY, CDR2 SVGEGT. Trimming took 7 bases from V and 4 from J, leaving 17 bases between them. The CDR3 runs to 15 residues. The CDR3 sequence: CASTLALLGNQPQHF. The CDR3 coding sequence is TGTGCCAGCACCCTAGCGCTCCTGGGGAATCAGCCCCAGCATTTT.

The chain has TRBV6-2 or TRBV6-3 and TRBJ1-4; D unclear. Trimming stripped 2 bases from V and 6 bases from J, with 4 bases between. The CDR3 has 12 amino acids. Per the germline V gene, CDR1 is MNHEY and CDR2 is SVGEGT. CDR3 DNA: TGTGCCAGCAGTTACCGGTATGAAAAACTGTTTTTT. This translates into CASSYRYEKLFF.

The rearrangement joins TRBV7-6 to TRBJ1-1, with TRBD1 matching over 7 bases. V lost 0 bases to trimming and J lost 1 base; unmatched junction nucleotides: 14. Germline loops: CDR1 SGHVS, CDR2 FNYEAQ. This CDR3 comprises 19 residues. The CDR3 is CASSLARSDRVFGNTEAFF. The DNA of the CDR3 is TGTGCCAGCAGCTTAGCCCGTTCCGACAGGGTCTTTGGGAACACTGAAGCTTTCTTT.

Many counts were recorded for this clonotype. J is TRBJ1-6 and V is TRBV7-2, with TRBD1 identical over 8 bases. The germline V gene encodes CDR1 SGHTA and CDR2 FQGNSA. V was clipped by 4 bases and J by 7 bases; unmatched bases: 3. CDR3 length: 14 amino acids. CDR3 in amino acids: CASSSRTGNSPLHF. In nucleotides, the CDR3 is TGTGCCAGCAGCTCCCGGACAGGGAATTCACCCCTCCACTTT.

This clonotype was observed a few times. This chain links TRBV27 with TRBJ1-2; 7 bases agree with TRBD1. Germline CDR1 MNHEY, CDR2 SMNVEV (reference sequence). The CDR3 has 15 amino acids. Trimming cost V 3 bases and J 2 bases; bases outside gene matches: 6. For the CDR3, the DNA is TGTGCCAGCAGTTTTGGGACGACAGGGAACTATGGCTACACCTTC. Protein product: CASSFGTTGNYGYTF.

This clonotype was counted a few times. V usage is TRBV19 and J usage is TRBJ2-1; TRBD1 matches at 7 bases. With V trimmed by 6 bases and J by 8 bases, 7 bases remained unmatched. This CDR3 comprises 13 residues. Germline V gives CDR1 LNHDA, CDR2 SQIVND (reference sequence). CDR3 sequence (DNA): TGTGCCAGTAGCAGACAGGGTATCTATGAGCAGTTCTTC. It is translated as CASSRQGIYEQFF.

V gene TRBV4-3 combines with J gene TRBJ2-3; 7 bases line up with TRBD2. The V and J ends lost 0 bases and 0 bases, in that order; junction bases with no gene match: 9. This CDR3 is built from 18 residues. The V gene's germline CDR1 is LGHNA and CDR2 YSLEER. CDR3 amino acids: CASSQDPPSGASTDTQYF. Written as DNA, the CDR3 is TGCGCCAGCAGCCAAGATCCCCCTAGCGGCGCTAGCACAGATACGCAGTATTTT.

The V and J genes are TRBV3-1 and TRBJ2-7; tentatively, D is TRBD1 (6 bases). Per germline, CDR1 LGHDT and CDR2 YNNKEL (reference sequence). The CDR3 spans 15 residues. The V end was cut by 4 bases, the J end by 2 bases, with 15 bases between. CDR3: CASSPAGEGTYEQYF. The CDR3 DNA reads TGTGCCAGCAGCCCAGCAGGGGAAGGGACCTACGAGCAGTACTTC.

Remarks on this clonotype: One end of the junction fails to match germline, which may point to a read error. This chain joins TRBV7-7 and TRBJ2-3, with 16 bases fitting TRBD2. This CDR3 is built from 15 residues. The V gene's germline CDR1 is SSHAT and CDR2 FNYEAQ (reference sequence). The CDR3 coding sequence is TGTGCTAGCAGCGTCGGGACTAGCGGGGGGGCCACGCAGTATTTT. This encodes CASSVGTSGGATQYF.

The V gene is TRBV12-3 or TRBV12-4, the J gene TRBJ2-5, with 9 bases fitting TRBD1. The CDR3 runs 15 residues. V shed 3 bases, J shed 5 bases, and the junction held 7 bases outside the gene matches. CDR3 loop: CASSFGDRDRETQYF. For the CDR3, the DNA is TGTGCCAGCAGTTTTGGGGACAGGGATAGGGAGACCCAGTACTTC.

The chain joins TRBV6-2 or TRBV6-3 to TRBJ2-7; D perhaps matches TRBD1 (6 bases). The V gene lost 0 bases and the J gene lost 2 bases, with 11 bases spanning the gap. Germline CDR1 and CDR2: MNHEY and SVGEGT. The CDR3 loop spans 15 amino acids. The CDR3 reads CASSYSPDSTYEQYF. Here the CDR3 DNA reads TGTGCCAGCAGTTACTCGCCGGACAGCACCTACGAGCAGTACTTC.

V usage is TRBV5-1 and J usage is TRBJ2-6, with 7 bases lining up with TRBD2. The CDR3 is made up of 15 amino acids. CDR1 is SGHRS, CDR2 YFSETQ, per germline. The ends lost 4 bases at V and 2 bases at J; junction bases unmatched: 3. CDR3 in DNA: TGCGCCAGCAGCCCGGGGGGAGCTGGGGCCAACGTCCTGACTTTC. Protein sequence: CASSPGGAGANVLTF.

The V call is TRBV2, the J call TRBJ2-3, with 9 bases that match TRBD2. This CDR3 has 13 amino acids. The V and J ends lost 11 bases and 1 base, in that order; junction bases with no gene match: 4. Germline V lookup: CDR1 SNHLY, CDR2 FYNNEI. The CDR3 DNA reads TGTGCCGGCCAGCGGGAGGGCACAGATACGCAGTATTTT. Its protein product is CAGQREGTDTQYF. The full variable domain, its missing parts supplied by reference TRBV2 and TRBJ2-3, is EPEVTQTPSHQVTQMGQEVILRCVPISNHLYFYWYRQILGQKVEFLVSFYNNEISEKSEIFDDQFSVERPDGSNFTLKIRSTKLEDSAMYFCAGQREGTDTQYFGPGTRLTVL.

The genes are TRBV20-1 and TRBJ1-1, with D perhaps matching TRBD1 (5 bases). CDR1 and CDR2 (germline): DFQATT, SNEGSKA (reference sequence). This CDR3 comprises 16 residues. V was shortened by 0 bases and J by 0 bases, with 14 bases between the two germline ends. CDR3 coding DNA: TGCAGTGCTAGAGACCCCAGGGCGACTATGAACACTGAAGCTTTCTTT. It encodes CSARDPRATMNTEAFF.

CDR3 region: CASSPMVRGTYEQYF. The CDR3 DNA sequence: TGTGCCAGCAGCCCGATGGTTCGGGGTACCTACGAGCAGTACTTC. V usage is TRBV3-1 and J usage is TRBJ2-7; D may be TRBD2 (5 bases). CDR1 and CDR2 (germline): LGHDT, YNNKEL (reference sequence). V was shortened by 4 bases and J by 2 bases, with 15 bases between the two germline ends. The CDR3 is 15 residues long.

This clonotype was picked up a small number of times. CDR3 amino acids: CSALRGLLPSTEAFF. The CDR3, as DNA: TGCAGCGCCCTTAGGGGACTACTCCCTAGCACTGAAGCTTTCTTT. The chain combines TRBV29-1 with TRBJ1-1, with D perhaps matching TRBD1 (5 bases). Germline CDR1 reads SQVTM; CDR2 reads ANQGSEA. This CDR3 is built from 15 residues. The germline V and J ends were trimmed by 7 bases and 4 bases, with 22 bases remaining between them.

This clonotype was seen repeatedly, ten times or more. V usage is TRBV4-1 and J usage is TRBJ2-5; D ambiguous. The CDR3 runs 13 residues. V lost 0 bases and J lost 3, with 5 bases in between. Per the germline V gene, CDR1 is MGHRA and CDR2 is YSYEKL. For the CDR3, the DNA is TGCGCCAGCAGCCAAGATGGGGAAGAGACCCAGTACTTC. It translates to CASSQDGEETQYF.

The chain joins TRBV12-3 or TRBV12-4 to TRBJ2-7; D ambiguous. V was trimmed by 6 bases and J by 0 bases, leaving 12 bases between them. The CDR3 loop spans 14 amino acids. CDR3 in amino acids: CASSLRPFSYEQYF. In nucleotides, the CDR3 is TGTGCCAGCAGCCTTAGGCCGTTCTCCTACGAGCAGTACTTC.

This clonotype was seen many times. The chain carries TRBV7-9 and TRBJ2-7; no clear D. The germline V gene encodes CDR1 SEHNR and CDR2 FQNEAQ (reference sequence). The CDR3 covers 13 residues. With 5 bases removed from V and 5 bases from J, the gap between germline ends came to 13 bases. This CDR3 reads CASSETGPDEQYF. The CDR3 DNA sequence: TGTGCCAGCAGCGAGACGGGCCCAGACGAGCAGTACTTC.

The rearrangement links TRBV2 to TRBJ2-7; D call uncertain. The V and J ends lost 6 bases and 2 bases respectively, with 8 bases between them. Germline lookup yields CDR1 SNHLY and CDR2 FYNNEI. The CDR3 extends over 12 amino acids. The CDR3 DNA reads TGTGCCAGCAGCTCAGAGACCTACGAGCAGTACTTC. This codes for CASSSETYEQYF.

This clonotype was seen a few times. This chain links TRBV18 with TRBJ1-2, with D possibly matching TRBD1 (5 bases). CDR1 is KGHSH and CDR2 is LQKENI in the germline V gene. The CDR3 consists of 22 residues. The V and J ends lost 5 bases and 3 bases respectively, with 37 bases between them. The CDR3 reads CASSSRRNTPAARSGRDYGYTF. In DNA form, the CDR3 reads TGTGCCAGCTCATCCCGACGGAACACCCCGGCCGCTAGATCCGGCAGGGACTATGGCTACACCTTC.

The rearrangement links TRBV20-1 to TRBJ2-3, with 8 bases that match TRBD2. The V and J ends lost 6 bases and 3 bases, in that order; junction bases with no gene match: 11. CDR1 is DFQATT, CDR2 SNEGSKA, per germline (reference sequence). CDR3 length: 15 amino acids. Written as DNA, the CDR3 is TGCAGTGCCCGCGGGGGGAGGGGGTCAACAGATACGCAGTATTTT. Encoded protein: CSARGGRGSTDTQYF.

The chain is built from TRBV6-2 or TRBV6-3 and TRBJ2-2; D uncertain. Germline CDR1 reads MNHEY; CDR2 reads SVGEGT. The CDR3 contains 14 residues. Trimming pared 2 bases from V and 3 bases from J, leaving 7 bases between. CDR3 nucleotide sequence: TGTGCCAGCAGTTACAACTTATACACCGGGGAGCTGTTTTTT. Its translation is CASSYNLYTGELFF.

V usage is TRBV18 and J usage is TRBJ2-5, with 10 bases identical to TRBD2. Per the germline V gene, CDR1 is KGHSH and CDR2 is LQKENI. The CDR3 has 17 residues. Unmatched junction bases numbered 7, after V lost 1 base and J lost 2 bases. CDR3 sequence: CASSPLRTSGLQETQYF. The CDR3 nucleotides are TGTGCCAGCTCACCACTTAGGACTAGCGGACTTCAAGAGACCCAGTACTTC.

This clonotype was detected only a few times. The rearrangement uses TRBV12-3 or TRBV12-4 and TRBJ1-1; 7 bases fit TRBD1. The CDR3 extends over 15 amino acids. The V gene end was trimmed by 6 bases and the J gene end by 1 base; junction bases not matched to a gene: 8. The CDR3 DNA follows: TGTGCCAGCAGACCACAGGGGAAAGGGAACACTGAAGCTTTCTTT. It is translated as CASRPQGKGNTEAFF.

This clonotype was counted only a few times. The V call is TRBV6-5, the J call TRBJ1-2, with a tentative D call TRBD1 (6 bases). This CDR3 spans 13 amino acids. The V gene's germline CDR1 is MNHEY and CDR2 SVGAGI. Trimming left V 2 bases short and J 7 bases short, with 11 bases between. The CDR3 DNA reads as TGTGCCAGCAGTTACCGGGAACAGGGTGGCTACACCTTC. It encodes CASSYREQGGYTF.

This clonotype was observed a handful of times. The rearrangement uses TRBV6-1 and TRBJ2-7, with a weak D call TRBD1 (5 bases). The CDR3 runs to 14 residues. V lost 5 bases to trimming and J lost 1 base, with 12 bases between them. CDR1 MNHNS and CDR2 SASEGT come from the germline V gene. The DNA for the CDR3 is TGTGCCAGCAGTCGACAGCGCACTTCCTACGAGCAGTACTTC. Translated: CASSRQRTSYEQYF.

The rearrangement uses TRBV7-2 and TRBJ1-1, with D hard to call. The V gene's germline CDR1 is SGHTA and CDR2 FQGNSA. V dropped 8 bases and J dropped 4 bases, with 11 bases sitting between them. The CDR3 runs to 12 residues. The CDR3 DNA is TGTGCCAGCTCACACTACGGCACTGAAGCTTTCTTT. Translation gives CASSHYGTEAFF.

The chain recombines TRBV6-5 with TRBJ1-1; possibly TRBD1 for D (6 bases). The germline gives CDR1 MNHEY, CDR2 SVGAGI. With 7 bases removed from V and 7 bases from J, the gap between germline ends came to 10 bases. This CDR3 comprises 11 residues. CDR3 sequence reads: CASTRGIEAFF. In nucleotides, the CDR3 is TGTGCCAGCACAAGGGGGATTGAAGCTTTCTTT.

The V and J genes are TRBV11-2 and TRBJ2-1; 7 bases are shared with TRBD2. CDR3 size: 17 residues. Germline V gene sequence: CDR1 SGHAT, CDR2 FQNNGV. V trimming: 2 bases; J trimming: 4 bases; junction bases outside the gene matches: 11. CDR3 nucleotides: TGTGCCAGCAGCTTAAGAATAGCGGGCCGGGGGTACAATGAGCAGTTCTTC. This sequence encodes CASSLRIAGRGYNEQFF.

This clonotype showed up just a few times. This chain links TRBV7-8 with TRBJ1-5; the match to TRBD1 covers 8 bases. The J segment lost 9 bases and the V segment lost 6 bases, leaving 7 bases of the junction unmatched. Germline CDR1 SGHVS, CDR2 FQNEAQ. The CDR3 consists of 13 residues. The CDR3 nucleotides are TGTGCCAGCAGTGACAGGGGCTATGGGCCCCAGCATTTT. Its translation: CASSDRGYGPQHF.